The present T cell receptor beta chain was sequenced within a study of OX40 agonist ivuxolimab in advanced cancers. Turning to the study itself: People in dose escalation had one of these cancers: hepatocellular carcinoma, melanoma, renal cell or head and neck cancer. Overall study results and limits: Researchers report that CD8+ T cells had, on average, more expanded clones than CD4+. Partial responders receiving 0.1-3.0 mg/kg showed among the lowest clonal expansion.

TCRdb's table, derived via immunoSEQ multiplex PCR, lists solely in-frame clones and lacks some. The sample records 65,000 to 80,000 clones, about 89% being singletons. This clone came up a few times. Its antigen is as yet unknown. The source material was CD4+ or CD8+ T cells sorted from blood, sampled in a trial of the OX40 agonist ivuxolimab. The source is an adult with an advanced solid tumor such as melanoma, head and neck, liver or kidney cancer.

The CDR3 region is CAISPTGGEEDTQYF. The DNA of the CDR3 is TGTGCCATCAGTCCGACAGGGGGCGAGGAGGATACGCAGTATTTT. The chain couples TRBV10-3 to TRBJ2-3; 10 bases are shared with TRBD1. Germline CDR1 ENHRY, CDR2 SYGVKD. Trimming cost V 5 bases and J 6 bases; bases outside gene matches: 8. This CDR3 contains 15 residues.